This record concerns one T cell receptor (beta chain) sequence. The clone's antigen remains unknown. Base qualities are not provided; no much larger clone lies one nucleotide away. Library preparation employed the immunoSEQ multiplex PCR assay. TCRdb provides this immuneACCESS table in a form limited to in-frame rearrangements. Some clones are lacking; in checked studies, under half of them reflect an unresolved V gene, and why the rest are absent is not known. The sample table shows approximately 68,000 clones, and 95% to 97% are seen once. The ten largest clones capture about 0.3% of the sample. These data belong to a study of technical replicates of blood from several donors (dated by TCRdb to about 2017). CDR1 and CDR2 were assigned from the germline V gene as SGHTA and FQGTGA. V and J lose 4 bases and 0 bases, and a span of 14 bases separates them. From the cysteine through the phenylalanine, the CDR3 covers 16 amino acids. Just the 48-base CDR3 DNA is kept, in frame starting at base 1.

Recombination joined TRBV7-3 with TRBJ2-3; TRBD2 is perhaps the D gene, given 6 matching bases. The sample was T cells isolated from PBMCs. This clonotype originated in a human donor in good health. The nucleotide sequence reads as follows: TGTGCCAGCAGCTCCCCGACTAGGCAGAGCACAGATACGCAGTATTTT. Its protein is CASSSPTRQSTDTQYF.